This T cell receptor (beta chain) was obtained from a study of shared clonotypes between healthy human individuals. Recent acute infections and vaccinations were absent in the healthy HIV-negative adult donors. Germline V CDR1 and CDR2: SGHVS, FNYEAQ. With V trimmed by 1 base and J by 8 bases, 5 bases remained unmatched. The CDR3 runs to 15 residues. Deep level was the assay's run setting. Each subset's genomic DNA was split evenly across several immunoSEQ plates. Sequencing was performed with immunoSEQ multiplex PCR; in TCRdb, only in-frame clones are kept and a portion is missing. This sample carries some 630,000 clones, around 72% of them seen once, and the ten largest clones take under 2%.

Sequenced input: memory CD4+ T cells sorted from blood. The subset: CD45RA-negative fraction. The receptor's source is a woman in her 30s in good health. V gene TRBV7-6 combines with J gene TRBJ2-1, with 10 bases lining up with TRBD1. The CDR3 here is CASSLGDRGVDEQFF. Here the CDR3 DNA reads TGTGCCAGCAGCTTAGGGGACAGGGGAGTCGATGAGCAGTTCTTC.